These 23 T cell receptor beta chains were sequenced from one sample in a study of metastatic and nonmetastatic thyroid tumors. TCRdb re-called the PCR reads with MiXCR. The sample shows tens of thousands of clones, around an eighth of them seen only once. Nobody among the patients had been given any treatment before thyroid surgery. The sequencing input was blood. These receptors originate from a female donor with papillary thyroid cancer or a benign thyroid nodule (not recorded which). Some clones in this sample may be carry-over from other donors' samples.

This clone was found many times. The chain carries TRBV7-9 and TRBJ1-2, with no clear D. Germline values: CDR1 SEHNR, CDR2 FQNEAQ (reference sequence). The CDR3 has 13 residues. The germline V and J ends were trimmed by 3 bases and 2 bases, with 7 bases remaining between them. CDR3 sequence (DNA): TGTGCCAGCAGCTTCAACAACAACTATGGCTACACCTTC. This codes for CASSFNNNYGYTF.

There are many counts of this clone. The genes are TRBV9 and TRBJ1-3; 9 nucleotides line up with TRBD1. Germline trimming cut 2 bases from V and 1 base from J; bases unmatched to any gene: 10. The germline V gene has CDR1 SGDLS and CDR2 YYNGEE. The CDR3 is 18 amino acids. The CDR3 nucleotides read TGTGCCAGCAGCGTCCAACCGGGACAGGGAAGTTCTGGAAACACCATATATTTT. It specifies CASSVQPGQGSSGNTIYF.

Sample share makes this clone medium-sized. The V and J genes are TRBV28 and TRBJ2-1; tentative D call: TRBD2 (5 bases). V was cut by 3 bases and J by 6 bases, with 12 bases left in between. The CDR3 has 14 residues. Germline V gene sequence: CDR1 MDHEN, CDR2 SYDVKM. CDR3 sequence reads: CASSFRGSFNEQFF. CDR3 nucleotide sequence: TGTGCCAGCAGTTTCAGAGGGAGCTTCAATGAGCAGTTCTTC.

Regarding this clone: This could be a read error, since a much larger clone is one nucleotide away. Other nucleotide sequences in the sample specify the same CDR3. V gene TRBV7-2 combines with J gene TRBJ2-5; D is ambiguous. Germline V lookup: CDR1 SGHTA, CDR2 FQGNSA. The CDR3 covers 13 residues. Trimming removed 1 base from V and 5 bases from J, with 8 bases in between. The CDR3 DNA reads as TGTGCCAGCAGCTTAGGGTCGCGCGAGACCCAGTACTTC. It is translated as CASSLGSRETQYF.

At least ten counts were recorded for this clone. The V call is TRBV18, the J call TRBJ1-1; D gene uncertain. The CDR3 length is 13 residues. Germline V gene lookup returns CDR1 KGHSH and CDR2 LQKENI. The V end was cut by 3 bases, the J end by 2 bases, with 7 bases between. The CDR3 loop reads CASSPDLNTEAFF. As DNA, the CDR3 is TGTGCCAGCTCACCGGACCTAAACACTGAAGCTTTCTTT.

This clone was seen at least ten times. This chain uses TRBV2 with TRBJ1-1; no clear D. Germline values: CDR1 SNHLY, CDR2 FYNNEI. V was clipped by 0 bases and J by 2 bases, with 10 bases between them. The length of the CDR3 is 15 residues. CDR3 coding DNA: TGTGCCAGCAGTGAAGCGCGAACTCCTAACACTGAAGCTTTCTTT. It translates to CASSEARTPNTEAFF.

This clone was found many times. The chain employs TRBV4-3 and TRBJ1-1; D uncertain. Germline V gene lookup returns CDR1 LGHNA and CDR2 YSLEER. CDR3 length equals 13 residues. Trimming cost V 0 bases and J 4 bases, with 6 bases left between them. CDR3 loop: CASSQEWSTEAFF. The CDR3 nucleotides read TGCGCCAGCAGCCAAGAGTGGAGCACTGAAGCTTTCTTT.

This clone was seen at least ten times. The V gene is TRBV15, the J gene TRBJ1-2; 11 bases align to TRBD1. Per germline, CDR1 LNHNV and CDR2 YYDKDF (reference sequence). Trimming removed 4 bases from V and 0 bases from J; junction bases left unmatched: 10. This CDR3 spans 18 amino acids. CDR3 nucleotide sequence: TGTGCCACCAGCACTCCCCGGGACAGGGGGAGAGCTAACTATGGCTACACCTTC. It translates to CATSTPRDRGRANYGYTF.

This clone came up many times. The chain is built from TRBV5-5 and TRBJ1-2; TRBD1 aligns across 7 bases. CDR3 length: 13 amino acids. Germline values: CDR1 SGHKS, CDR2 YYEKEE (reference sequence). Germline trimming cut 2 bases from V and 3 bases from J; bases unmatched to any gene: 1. This chain's CDR3 is CASSFGTDYGYTF. CDR3 coding DNA: TGTGCCAGCAGCTTCGGGACAGACTATGGCTACACCTTC.

This clone was seen many times. The chain uses TRBV9 and TRBJ2-5; D possibly uses TRBD1 or TRBD2 (5 bases each). CDR1 is SGDLS and CDR2 is YYNGEE in the germline V gene. The CDR3 runs 15 residues. Trimming took off 0 bases at V and 5 bases at J, with 14 bases between the two ends. The CDR3 region is CASSVDGTRMETQYF. The DNA for the CDR3 is TGTGCCAGCAGCGTAGATGGGACCAGGATGGAGACCCAGTACTTC. Supplemented by reference TRBV9 and TRBJ2-5, the full variable domain reads DSGVTQTPKHLITATGQRVTLRCSPRSGDLSVYWYQQSLDQGLQFLIQYYNGEERAKGNILERFSAQQFPDLHSELNLSSLELGDSALYFCASSVDGTRMETQYFGPGTRLLVL.

This CDR3 is CASSYSQVYPTDTQYF. The CDR3 DNA reads as TGTGCCAGCAGTTACTCACAGGTGTATCCCACAGATACGCAGTATTTT. The chain uses TRBV6-5 and TRBJ2-3; the D gene is possibly TRBD1 (5 bases). Germline-derived CDR1 and CDR2 are MNHEY and SVGAGI. CDR3 length: 16 amino acids. The V gene lost 0 bases and the J gene lost 2 bases, with 12 bases spanning the gap.

The genes are TRBV25-1 and TRBJ1-6, with D tentatively TRBD1 (6 bases). V was cut by 6 bases and J by 10 bases, with 22 bases left in between. From germline, CDR1 is MGHDK and CDR2 SYGVNS. The CDR3 is made up of 16 amino acids. For the CDR3, the DNA is TGTGCCAGCAGCGGGATTCAGGGAGGGGGAAGCTCACCCCTCCACTTT. Translated: CASSGIQGGGSSPLHF.

This clone has only a few counts. The chain carries TRBV10-3 and TRBJ1-5, with a weak D call TRBD1 (5 bases). Between the trimmed V and J ends, which lost 10 bases and 7 bases, there was a span of 14 bases. Germline assignment: CDR1 ENHRY and CDR2 SYGVKD. This CDR3 has 12 amino acids. Here the CDR3 DNA reads TGTGCCACCGGGGCGTCGCAACAGCCCCAGCATTTT. This codes for CATGASQQPQHF.

Note on this clone: A read error may account for a junction end that differs from germline. CDR3 in DNA: TGTGCCATCAGCGAGGACTTACAGGGGAGCTATGGCTACACCTTC. It specifies CAISEDLQGSYGYTF. The chain recombines TRBV9 with TRBJ1-2; TRBD1 agrees at 7 bases. CDR1 and CDR2 (germline): SGDLS, YYNGEE. CDR3 length: 15 residues.

The sample holds many counts of this clone. The DNA for the CDR3 is TGTGCCAGCAGCTACGGACTACGCACAGATACGCAGTATTTT. Its translation is CASSYGLRTDTQYF. The chain carries TRBV11-2 and TRBJ2-3, with D possibly matching TRBD2 (6 bases). Germline loops: CDR1 SGHAT, CDR2 FQNNGV. V was shortened by 4 bases and J by 1 base, with 9 bases between the two germline ends. This CDR3 comprises 14 residues.

Sample share makes this clone medium-sized. The chain carries TRBV19 and TRBJ2-5; TRBD1 aligns across 7 bases. The J segment lost 5 bases and the V segment lost 3 bases, leaving 6 bases of the junction unmatched. The CDR3 is made up of 14 amino acids. Looked up from germline, CDR1 is LNHDA and CDR2 is SQIVND (reference sequence). CDR3 nucleotide sequence: TGTGCCAGTAGTATGGCAACAGGGGCTGAGACCCAGTACTTC. Translation gives CASSMATGAETQYF.

J is TRBJ2-5 and V is TRBV5-4; D gene uncertain. The CDR3 is 11 amino acids. The germline V and J ends were trimmed by 2 bases and 7 bases, with 6 bases remaining between them. The germline gives CDR1 SGHNT, CDR2 YYREEE (reference sequence). Here the CDR3 reads CASSLYGTQYF. DNA of the CDR3: TGTGCCAGCAGCTTATATGGGACCCAGTACTTC.

The sample holds many counts of this clone. The V gene is TRBV11-1, the J gene TRBJ2-3; TRBD1 might be the D (5 bases). Per germline, CDR1 SGHAT and CDR2 FQDESV (reference sequence). V gave up 5 bases and J gave up 5 bases, with 11 bases separating them. The CDR3 covers 13 residues. DNA for the CDR3: TGTGCCAGCAGCCAACGCAGGGTAGATACGCAGTATTTT. Translating gives CASSQRRVDTQYF.

This clone has just a few counts. This chain links TRBV15 with TRBJ2-7; 9 nucleotides match TRBD2. This CDR3 comprises 16 residues. J was trimmed by 7 bases and V by 6 bases; bases with no gene match: 16. Germline V lookup: CDR1 LNHNV, CDR2 YYDKDF (reference sequence). The CDR3 nucleotides are TGTGCCACCAGAGAAGAGGCTAGCGGGGTGTTAGGAGAGCAGTACTTC. It encodes CATREEASGVLGEQYF.

About this clone itself: A much larger clone lies a single base off, so this may be a read error. Other DNA sequences from this sample encode an identical CDR3 as well. This rearrangement joins TRBV11-1 to TRBJ1-1, with a possible D match to TRBD1 (5 bases). The CDR3 consists of 16 residues. The germline V gene has CDR1 SGHAT and CDR2 FQDESV (reference sequence). V shed 5 bases and J shed 2 bases, with 18 bases lying between them. CDR3 amino acids: CASSLSGGLVNTEAFF. DNA of the CDR3: TGTGCCAGCAGCCTCTCGGGGGGTTTGGTTAACACTGAAGCTTTCTTT.

This clone was counted at least ten times. The chain is built from TRBV19 and TRBJ1-3, with unresolved D. V lost 1 base to trimming and J lost 0 bases, with 13 bases between them. This CDR3 has 17 residues. The germline V gene encodes CDR1 LNHDA and CDR2 SQIVND (reference sequence). CDR3 sequence (DNA): TGTGCCAGTAGTATAGCCGGTGGAGATTTCTCTGGAAACACCATATATTTT. It encodes CASSIAGGDFSGNTIYF.

This clone was detected ten times or more. The genes are TRBV28 and TRBJ1-4; 7 bases are a match to TRBD1. With V trimmed by 3 bases and J by 10 bases, 11 bases remained unmatched. The CDR3 runs to 15 residues. Germline V gene lookup returns CDR1 MDHEN and CDR2 SYDVKM. Here the CDR3 reads CASSLADRKGGKLFF. The DNA for the CDR3 is TGTGCCAGCAGTTTGGCGGACAGGAAGGGGGGAAAACTGTTTTTT.

At least ten counts were recorded for this clone. The CDR3 protein is CASSHYPRTHSDGYTF. CDR3 DNA sequence: TGCGCCAGCAGCCACTATCCACGGACCCATAGCGATGGCTACACCTTC. The gene calls are TRBV4-1 and TRBJ1-2; D is unresolved. The CDR3 is made up of 16 amino acids. The V gene lost 3 bases and the J gene lost 6 bases, with 20 bases spanning the gap. Germline CDR1 MGHRA, CDR2 YSYEKL.